The next 23 T cell receptor beta chains were all read from a single sample in a study of cytomegalovirus exposure and HLA in healthy donors. TCRdb keeps only in-frame clones here, not all; method: immunoSEQ multiplex PCR. Here the sample spans 200,000 or so clones, roughly 82% being singletons. Sequencing used PBMCs. The origin of the receptors is a woman in her twenties or thirties in good health and CMV-seropositive.

The chain recombines TRBV5-6 with TRBJ2-7, with TRBD2 identical over 11 bases. Germline lookup yields CDR1 SGHDT and CDR2 YYEEEE. There are 19 residues in the CDR3. The V gene end was trimmed by 6 bases and the J gene end by 2 bases; junction bases not matched to a gene: 19. The CDR3 DNA sequence: TGTGCCAGCAATGGACCTTCGACTAGCGGGGAAGTGGAAACCTACGAGCAGTACTTC. It codes for CASNGPSTSGEVETYEQYF.

This rearrangement joins TRBV6-1 to TRBJ2-7; 8 bases agree with TRBD2. Germline V gene sequence: CDR1 MNHNS, CDR2 SASEGT. CDR3 length: 15 residues. Trimming took 2 bases from V and 5 from J; bases not matched to a gene: 8. Here the CDR3 reads CASSEPGRGGNEQYF. CDR3 nucleotides: TGTGCCAGCAGTGAACCCGGGAGGGGTGGGAACGAGCAGTACTTC.

J is TRBJ1-5 and V is TRBV6-5; D gene unclear. V dropped 0 bases and J dropped 2 bases, with 11 bases sitting between them. This CDR3 has 16 residues. Germline CDR1 and CDR2: MNHEY and SVGAGI. The CDR3 loop is CASSYSRETGNQPQHF. The CDR3 region has the DNA TGTGCCAGCAGTTACTCACGGGAAACTGGCAATCAGCCCCAGCATTTT.

The genes are TRBV30 and TRBJ2-1, with D maybe TRBD1 (6 bases). Trimming removed 7 bases at V and 0 bases at J, with 13 bases between. The CDR3 length is 14 residues. Germline V gene lookup returns CDR1 GTSNPN and CDR2 SVGIG (reference sequence). The CDR3 bases are TGTGCCTTAAACGGACAGAGCTCCTACAATGAGCAGTTCTTC. This translates into CALNGQSSYNEQFF.

Remarks on this clone: The same CDR3 also results from other DNA sequences found in this sample. CDR3 DNA: TGCAGTGCTTCTCAGGGCTACGAGCAGTACTTC. Its protein product is CSASQGYEQYF. The V gene is TRBV20-1, the J gene TRBJ2-7, with a weak D call TRBD1 (5 bases). Germline V CDR1 and CDR2: DFQATT, SNEGSKA (reference sequence). The CDR3 covers 11 residues. V lost 5 bases to trimming and J lost 3 bases, with 8 bases between them.

The V and J genes are TRBV9 and TRBJ2-4, with TRBD1 as a possible D gene (6 bases). This CDR3 is 14 amino acids long. V gave up 0 bases and J gave up 7 bases, with 11 bases separating them. Germline V gene data show CDR1 as SGDLS and CDR2 as YYNGEE. The CDR3 here is CASSVESGGNIQYF. In DNA form, the CDR3 reads TGTGCCAGCAGCGTAGAAAGTGGGGGCAACATTCAGTACTTC.

In its sample, this clone was seen a few times. V is TRBV18 and J is TRBJ1-3; D ambiguous. Trimming removed 5 bases at V and 7 bases at J, with 9 bases between. This CDR3 is built from 12 residues. Germline lookup yields CDR1 KGHSH and CDR2 LQKENI. CDR3 loop: CASSSERNTIYF. CDR3 nucleotide sequence: TGTGCCAGCTCATCCGAGAGGAACACCATATATTTT.

This clone was counted only a few times. V is TRBV27 and J is TRBJ1-1; no firm D call. Germline V CDR1 and CDR2: MNHEY, SMNVEV (reference sequence). The CDR3 totals 14 residues. Trimming took off 7 bases at V and 8 bases at J, with 20 bases between the two ends. CDR3 amino acids: CASTRAGSFNEAFF. The CDR3 bases are TGTGCCAGCACACGCGCAGGATCGTTCAACGAAGCTTTCTTT.

V and J are TRBV7-9 and TRBJ1-3; D gene unclear. The CDR3 sequence is 13 residues long. Between the trimmed V and J ends, which lost 1 base and 3 bases, there was a span of 4 bases. Germline V gives CDR1 SEHNR, CDR2 FQNEAQ (reference sequence). CDR3 protein: CASSLVSGNTIYF. The DNA for the CDR3 is TGTGCCAGCAGCTTAGTTAGTGGAAACACCATATATTTT.

V gene TRBV14 combines with J gene TRBJ2-2; D might be TRBD2 (6 bases). This CDR3 comprises 15 residues. V lost 4 bases and J lost 3, with 12 bases in between. Germline CDR1 SGHDN, CDR2 FVKESK. CDR3 nucleotide sequence: TGTGCCAGCAGCCCACGAGGGGACTACACCGGGGAGCTGTTTTTT. This sequence encodes CASSPRGDYTGELFF. Complete variable domain (other parts from reference TRBV14 and TRBJ2-2): EAGVTQFPSHSVIEKGQTVTLRCDPISGHDNLYWYRRVMGKEIKFLLHFVKESKQDESGMPNNRFLAERTGGTYSTLKVQPAELEDSGVYFCASSPRGDYTGELFFGEGSRLTVL.

This clone has a handful of counts. The CDR3 sequence is CASSDTGNEKLFF. The DNA for the CDR3 is TGTGCCAGCAGTGACACGGGAAATGAAAAACTGTTTTTT. The chain employs TRBV6-4 and TRBJ1-4, with no clear D. CDR3 size: 13 residues. The V end was cut by 2 bases, the J end by 5 bases, with 6 bases between. Germline CDR1 reads MRHNA; CDR2 reads SNTAGT.

The chain recombines TRBV29-1 with TRBJ2-1; the D gene is possibly TRBD2 (6 bases). Per germline, CDR1 SQVTM and CDR2 ANQGSEA. This CDR3 spans 11 amino acids. In DNA form, the CDR3 reads TGCGTCGGGGGATACGACAATGAGCAGTTCTTC. Protein: CVGGYDNEQFF.

The V and J genes are TRBV10-3 and TRBJ2-7; 7 positions agree with TRBD2. There are 18 residues in the CDR3. V lost 6 bases, J lost 5 bases, and 22 bases stayed unmatched. Looked up from germline, CDR1 is ENHRY and CDR2 is SYGVKD. This CDR3 is CAISVRGTYGGSVNEQYF. In nucleotides, the CDR3 is TGTGCCATCAGCGTCCGAGGGACCTACGGCGGGAGTGTAAACGAGCAGTACTTC.

The rearrangement joins TRBV9 to TRBJ1-5; possibly TRBD1 for D (6 bases). Trimming pared 5 bases from V and 1 base from J, leaving 13 bases between. Germline V CDR1 and CDR2: SGDLS, YYNGEE. This CDR3 has 15 residues. CDR3 in DNA: TGTGCCAGCAGGCATATCACAGGGAGCAATCAGCCCCAGCATTTT. Residues: CASRHITGSNQPQHF.

This chain uses TRBV7-8 with TRBJ2-7; D gene uncertain. The length of the CDR3 is 13 residues. Trimming left V 7 bases short and J 0 bases short, with 10 bases between. CDR1 and CDR2 (germline): SGHVS, FQNEAQ. The CDR3 region has the DNA TGTGCCAGCACCTCCGGGTCCTCCTACGAGCAGTACTTC. As protein: CASTSGSSYEQYF.

The chain employs TRBV18 and TRBJ1-1; D perhaps matches TRBD1 (6 bases). The CDR3 consists of 15 residues. The germline V and J ends were trimmed by 1 base and 1 base, with 10 bases remaining between them. The V gene's germline CDR1 is KGHSH and CDR2 LQKENI. The CDR3 loop reads CASSPQDRWNTEAFF. In nucleotides, the CDR3 is TGTGCCAGCTCACCACAGGACAGATGGAACACTGAAGCTTTCTTT.

The rearrangement joins TRBV28 to TRBJ2-7, with TRBD2 matching 11 bases. This CDR3 has 13 residues. V shed 5 bases and J 6 bases; nucleotides not matched to a gene: 3. Germline values: CDR1 MDHEN, CDR2 SYDVKM. The CDR3 coding sequence is TGTGCCAGCAGTATACTAGCGGGAGTCGAGCAGTACTTC. Translated: CASSILAGVEQYF.

The chain employs TRBV12-2 and TRBJ1-2; TRBD1 is the table's D call and was not checked against the DNA. TRBV12-2 is designated a pseudogene. This CDR3 has 15 residues. The CDR3 protein is CASRFPRTGNYGYTF. The CDR3 nucleotides are TGTGCAAGTCGCTTCCCTCGGACAGGGAACTATGGCTACACCTTC.

The J gene is TRBJ2-1, the V gene TRBV28, with a weak D call TRBD2 (5 bases). Germline CDR1 MDHEN, CDR2 SYDVKM. The CDR3 has 14 residues. Trimming pared 6 bases from V and 4 bases from J, leaving 13 bases between. CDR3 amino acids: CASRPRDLYNEQFF. The DNA of the CDR3 is TGTGCCAGCAGACCCCGGGATCTATACAATGAGCAGTTCTTC.

This rearrangement joins TRBV7-6 to TRBJ2-3, with TRBD1 as a possible D gene (6 bases). This CDR3 region has 17 residues. Germline-derived CDR1 and CDR2 are SGHVS and FNYEAQ. V was clipped by 4 bases and J by 2 bases, with 19 bases between them. The CDR3 DNA sequence: TGTGCCAGCAGCTCCCGCCGGGGACAAGAGCACACAGATACGCAGTATTTT. Its translation: CASSSRRGQEHTDTQYF.

This clone was detected only once. The chain employs TRBV4-2 and TRBJ1-1; D remains unclear. CDR3 size: 13 residues. From germline, CDR1 is LGHNA and CDR2 YNFKEQ. V gave up 0 bases and J gave up 6 bases, with 8 bases separating them. The CDR3 region is CASSQERTAEAFF. CDR3 nucleotide sequence: TGTGCCAGCAGCCAAGAGAGAACGGCTGAAGCTTTCTTT.

CDR3 nucleotides: TGTGCCAGCAGTGGAGGACTAGCGGAATTCACAGATACGCAGTATTTT. Its translation: CASSGGLAEFTDTQYF. The V call is TRBV2, the J call TRBJ2-3, with 10 bases matching TRBD2. J was trimmed by 2 bases and V by 4 bases; bases with no gene match: 6. The CDR3 has 16 residues. CDR1 and CDR2 (germline): SNHLY, FYNNEI.

The chain carries TRBV5-1 and TRBJ1-1, with TRBD1 identical over 10 bases. The CDR3 spans 15 residues. The ends lost 6 bases at V and 6 bases at J; junction bases unmatched: 11. Germline V gene sequence: CDR1 SGHRS, CDR2 YFSETQ. The CDR3 sequence is CASTPLGQGYSEAFF. In DNA, the CDR3 is TGCGCCAGCACCCCCTTGGGACAGGGGTACTCTGAAGCTTTCTTT.